This T cell receptor (beta chain) was sequenced for a study of blood T cell repertoires in COVID-19. Measured with immunoSEQ multiplex PCR; TCRdb has only the in-frame clones, and not every one. Of over 30,000 clones listed, approximately 91% are singletons. CDR1 and CDR2 (germline): KGHSH, LQKENI. The V and J ends lost 6 bases and 3 bases respectively, with 9 bases between them. The CDR3 covers 13 residues. V and J are TRBV18 and TRBJ1-5; no reliable D call. The TCR was taken from a human donor in a cohort sampled during active COVID-19. The sequenced sample was peripheral blood. The CDR3 DNA reads TGTGCCAGCTCCGTTGGAGCCAATCAGCCCCAGCATTTT. Residues: CASSVGANQPQHF.